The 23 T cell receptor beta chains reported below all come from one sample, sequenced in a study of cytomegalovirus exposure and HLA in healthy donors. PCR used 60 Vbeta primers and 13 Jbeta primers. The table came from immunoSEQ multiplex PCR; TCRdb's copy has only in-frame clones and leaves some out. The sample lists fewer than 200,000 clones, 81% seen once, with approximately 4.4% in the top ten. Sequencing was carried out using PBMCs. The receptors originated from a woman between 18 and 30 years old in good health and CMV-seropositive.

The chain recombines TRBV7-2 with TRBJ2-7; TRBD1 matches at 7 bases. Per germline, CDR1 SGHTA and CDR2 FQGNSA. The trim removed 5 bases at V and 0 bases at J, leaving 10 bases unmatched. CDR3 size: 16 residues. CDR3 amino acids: CASSIRGTVNSYEQYF. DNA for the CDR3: TGTGCCAGCAGCATTCGAGGGACAGTGAACTCCTACGAGCAGTACTTC.

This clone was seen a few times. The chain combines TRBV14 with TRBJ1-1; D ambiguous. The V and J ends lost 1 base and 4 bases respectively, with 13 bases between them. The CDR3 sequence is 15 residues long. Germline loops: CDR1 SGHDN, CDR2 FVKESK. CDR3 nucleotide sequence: TGTGCCAGCAGCCAAGTTGAGGGTTTAAGCACTGAAGCTTTCTTT. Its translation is CASSQVEGLSTEAFF.

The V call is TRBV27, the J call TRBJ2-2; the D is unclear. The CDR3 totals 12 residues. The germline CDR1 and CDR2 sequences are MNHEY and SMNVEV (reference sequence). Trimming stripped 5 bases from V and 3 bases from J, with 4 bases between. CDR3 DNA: TGTGCCAGCAGTCCCGACACCGGGGAGCTGTTTTTT. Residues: CASSPDTGELFF.

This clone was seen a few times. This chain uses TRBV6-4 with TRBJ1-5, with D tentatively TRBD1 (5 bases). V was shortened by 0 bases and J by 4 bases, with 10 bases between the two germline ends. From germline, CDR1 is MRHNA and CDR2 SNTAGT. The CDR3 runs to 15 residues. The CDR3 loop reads CASSDSGGANQPQHF. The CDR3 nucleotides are TGTGCCAGCAGTGACTCCGGAGGGGCGAATCAGCCCCAGCATTTT.

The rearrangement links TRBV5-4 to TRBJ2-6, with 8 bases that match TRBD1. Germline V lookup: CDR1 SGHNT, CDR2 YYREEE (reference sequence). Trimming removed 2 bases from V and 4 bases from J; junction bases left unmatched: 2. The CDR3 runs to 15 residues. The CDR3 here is CASSLGTGGANVLTF. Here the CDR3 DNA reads TGTGCCAGCAGCTTAGGGACAGGAGGGGCCAACGTCCTGACTTTC.

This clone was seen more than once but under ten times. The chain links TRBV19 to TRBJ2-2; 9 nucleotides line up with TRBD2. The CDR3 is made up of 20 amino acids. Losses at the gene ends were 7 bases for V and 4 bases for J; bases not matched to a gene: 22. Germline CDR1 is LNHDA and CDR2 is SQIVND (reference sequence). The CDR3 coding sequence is TGTGCCAGTAACCCTGCGACTAGCGGACGATTCGGGCGGGTCACCGGGGAGCTGTTTTTT. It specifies CASNPATSGRFGRVTGELFF.

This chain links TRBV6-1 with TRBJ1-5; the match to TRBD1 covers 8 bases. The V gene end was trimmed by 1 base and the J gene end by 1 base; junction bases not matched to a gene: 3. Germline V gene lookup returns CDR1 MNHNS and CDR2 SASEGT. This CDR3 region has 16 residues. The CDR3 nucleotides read TGTGCCAGCAGTGAAGAGGGACAGGTGAGCAATCAGCCCCAGCATTTT. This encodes CASSEEGQVSNQPQHF.

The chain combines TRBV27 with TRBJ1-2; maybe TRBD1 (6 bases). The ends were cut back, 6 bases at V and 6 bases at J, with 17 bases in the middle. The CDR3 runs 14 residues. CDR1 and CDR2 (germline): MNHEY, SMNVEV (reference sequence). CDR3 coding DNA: TGTGCCAGCAGCAAACAAGGACAGTTCGATGGCTACACCTTC. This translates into CASSKQGQFDGYTF.

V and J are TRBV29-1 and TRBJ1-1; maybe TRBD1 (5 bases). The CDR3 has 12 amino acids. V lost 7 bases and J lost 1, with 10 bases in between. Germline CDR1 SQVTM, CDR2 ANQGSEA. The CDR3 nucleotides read TGCAGCGGGTGGGGGGGGAACACTGAAGCTTTCTTT. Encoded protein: CSGWGGNTEAFF.

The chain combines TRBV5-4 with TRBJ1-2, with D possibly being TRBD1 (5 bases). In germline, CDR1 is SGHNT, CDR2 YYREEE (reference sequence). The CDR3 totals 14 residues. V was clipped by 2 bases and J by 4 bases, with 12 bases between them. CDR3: CASSLGVRSYGYTF. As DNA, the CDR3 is TGTGCCAGCAGCTTAGGGGTTCGGTCCTATGGCTACACCTTC. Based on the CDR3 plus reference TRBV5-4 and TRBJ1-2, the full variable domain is ETGVTQSPTHLIKTRGQQVTLRCSSQSGHNTVSWYQQALGQGPQFIFQYYREEENGRGNFPPRFSGLQFPNYSSELNVNALELDDSALYLCASSLGVRSYGYTFGSGTRLTVV.

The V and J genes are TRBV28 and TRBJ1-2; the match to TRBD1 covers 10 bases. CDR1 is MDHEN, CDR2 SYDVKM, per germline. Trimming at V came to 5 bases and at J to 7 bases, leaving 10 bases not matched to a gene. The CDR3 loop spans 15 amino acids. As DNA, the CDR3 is TGTGCCAGCAGTCCCTCGACAGGGGGCTACGGTGGCTACACCTTC. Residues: CASSPSTGGYGGYTF.

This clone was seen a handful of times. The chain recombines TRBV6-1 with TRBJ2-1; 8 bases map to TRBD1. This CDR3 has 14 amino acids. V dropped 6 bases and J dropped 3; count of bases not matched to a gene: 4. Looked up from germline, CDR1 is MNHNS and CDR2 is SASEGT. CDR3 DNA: TGTGCCAGCAGGGACAGGGCGAACTACAATGAGCAGTTCTTC. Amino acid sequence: CASRDRANYNEQFF.

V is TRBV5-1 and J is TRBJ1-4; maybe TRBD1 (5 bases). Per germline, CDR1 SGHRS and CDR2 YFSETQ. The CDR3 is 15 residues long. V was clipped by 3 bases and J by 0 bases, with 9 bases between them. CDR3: CASSWAGATNEKLFF. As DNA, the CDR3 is TGCGCCAGCAGCTGGGCGGGGGCAACTAATGAAAAACTGTTTTTT.

This CDR3 is CASRQGARMEPQHF. The CDR3, as DNA: TGCGCCAGCCGACAGGGGGCGCGGATGGAGCCCCAGCATTTT. The V and J genes are TRBV5-1 and TRBJ1-5; TRBD1 aligns across 10 bases. Trimming at V came to 7 bases and at J to 8 bases, leaving 9 bases not matched to a gene. Per the germline V gene, CDR1 is SGHRS and CDR2 is YFSETQ. There are 14 residues in the CDR3.

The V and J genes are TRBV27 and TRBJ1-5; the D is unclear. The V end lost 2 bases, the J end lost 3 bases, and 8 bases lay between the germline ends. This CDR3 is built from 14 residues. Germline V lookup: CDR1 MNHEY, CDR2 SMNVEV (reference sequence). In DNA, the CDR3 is TGTGCCAGCAGTTTAAGCGGCGTCAATCAGCCCCAGCATTTT. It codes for CASSLSGVNQPQHF.

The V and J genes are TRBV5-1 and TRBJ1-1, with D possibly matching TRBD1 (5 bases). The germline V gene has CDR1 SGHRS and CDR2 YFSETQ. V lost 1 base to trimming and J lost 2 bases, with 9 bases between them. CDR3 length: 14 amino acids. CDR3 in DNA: TGCGCCAGCAGCTTGTCACAGGCCAACACTGAAGCTTTCTTT. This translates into CASSLSQANTEAFF.

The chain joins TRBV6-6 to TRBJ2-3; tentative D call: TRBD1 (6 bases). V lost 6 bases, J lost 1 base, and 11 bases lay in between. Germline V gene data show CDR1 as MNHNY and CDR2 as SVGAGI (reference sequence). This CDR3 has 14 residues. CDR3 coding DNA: TGTGCCAGCAGCTTCCCAGGGGGCACAGATACGCAGTATTTT. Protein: CASSFPGGTDTQYF.

This chain's CDR3 is CASDEGNTGELFF. In DNA form, the CDR3 reads TGTGCCAGCGATGAGGGAAACACCGGGGAGCTGTTTTTT. The chain employs TRBV28 and TRBJ2-2, with D possibly being TRBD2 (5 bases). V lost 8 bases and J lost 2, with 9 bases in between. The germline CDR1 and CDR2 sequences are MDHEN and SYDVKM. The CDR3 totals 13 residues.

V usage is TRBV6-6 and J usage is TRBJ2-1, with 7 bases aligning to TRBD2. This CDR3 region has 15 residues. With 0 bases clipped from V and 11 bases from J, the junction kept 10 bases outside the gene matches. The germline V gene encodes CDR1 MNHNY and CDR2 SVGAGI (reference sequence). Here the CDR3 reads CASSYSTTGGGQQFF. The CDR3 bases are TGTGCCAGCAGTTACTCGACCACGGGCGGGGGACAGCAGTTCTTC.

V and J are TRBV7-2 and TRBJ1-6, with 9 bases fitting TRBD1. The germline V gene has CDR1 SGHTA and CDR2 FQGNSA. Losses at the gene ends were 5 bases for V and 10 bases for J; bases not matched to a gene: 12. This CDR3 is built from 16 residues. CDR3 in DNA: TGTGCCAGCAGCGTCAAACGGACAGGGGAAGAATCACCCCTCCACTTT. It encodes CASSVKRTGEESPLHF.

The CDR3 sequence: CAISRRQGNTDTQYF. CDR3 DNA: TGTGCCATCAGTAGACGACAGGGAAACACAGATACGCAGTATTTT. J is TRBJ2-3 and V is TRBV10-3, with TRBD1 matching over 7 bases. Germline lookup yields CDR1 ENHRY and CDR2 SYGVKD. The V and J ends lost 5 bases and 2 bases, in that order; junction bases with no gene match: 7. The CDR3 is 15 residues long.

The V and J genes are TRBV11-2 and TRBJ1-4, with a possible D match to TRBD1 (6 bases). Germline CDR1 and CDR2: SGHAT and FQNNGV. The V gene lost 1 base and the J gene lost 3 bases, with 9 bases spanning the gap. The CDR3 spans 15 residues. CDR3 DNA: TGTGCCAGCAGCTTAGTGGGGGCGGCTAATGAAAAACTGTTTTTT. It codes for CASSLVGAANEKLFF.

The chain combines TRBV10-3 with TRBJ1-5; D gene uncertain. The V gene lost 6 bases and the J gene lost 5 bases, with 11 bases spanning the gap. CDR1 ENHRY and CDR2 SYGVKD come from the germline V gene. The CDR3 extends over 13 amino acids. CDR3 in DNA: TGTGCCATCAGCGCGGCCCCGGATCAGCCCCAGCATTTT. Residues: CAISAAPDQPQHF.